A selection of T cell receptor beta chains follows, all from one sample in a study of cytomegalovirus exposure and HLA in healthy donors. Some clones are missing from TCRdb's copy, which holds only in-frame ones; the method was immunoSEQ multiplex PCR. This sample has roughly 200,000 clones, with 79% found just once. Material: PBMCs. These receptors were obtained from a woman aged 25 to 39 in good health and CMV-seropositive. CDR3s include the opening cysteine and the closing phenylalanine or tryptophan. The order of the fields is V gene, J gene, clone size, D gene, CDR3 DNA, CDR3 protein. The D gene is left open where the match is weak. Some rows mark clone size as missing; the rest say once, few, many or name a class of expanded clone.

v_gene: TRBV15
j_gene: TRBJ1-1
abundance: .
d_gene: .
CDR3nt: TGTGCCACCGGGCAAAGAACAGGTGGCACTGAAGCTTTCTTT
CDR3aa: CATGQRTGGTEAFF

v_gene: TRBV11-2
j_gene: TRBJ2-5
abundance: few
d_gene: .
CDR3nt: TGTGCCAGCAGCTCGCCAGCAGGGGCCCGGGAGACCCAGTACTTC
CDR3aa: CASSSPAGARETQYF

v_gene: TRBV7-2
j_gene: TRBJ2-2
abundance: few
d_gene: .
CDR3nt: TGTGCCAGCAGCTTAAATCCTAGGACAAATTGGGGCACCGGGGAGCTGTTTTTT
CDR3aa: CASSLNPRTNWGTGELFF

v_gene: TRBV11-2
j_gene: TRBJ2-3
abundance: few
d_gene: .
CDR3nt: TGTGCCAGCAGCCGAGGGCAGGTAGGACCCACAGATACGCAGTATTTT
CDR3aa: CASSRGQVGPTDTQYF

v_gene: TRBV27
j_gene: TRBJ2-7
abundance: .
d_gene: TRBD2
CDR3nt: TGTGCCAGCAGATCACCGACTAGCGGGTCCTCCTACGAGCAGTACTTC
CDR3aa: CASRSPTSGSSYEQYF

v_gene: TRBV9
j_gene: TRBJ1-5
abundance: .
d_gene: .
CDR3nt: TGTGCCAGCAGCGTCGACAGTACTAATCAGCCCCAGCATTTT
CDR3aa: CASSVDSTNQPQHF

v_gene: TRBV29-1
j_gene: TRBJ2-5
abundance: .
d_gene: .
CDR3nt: TGCAGCGTTGGGTGGGGGGTTGGGACCCAAGAGACCCAGTACTTC
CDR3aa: CSVGWGVGTQETQYF

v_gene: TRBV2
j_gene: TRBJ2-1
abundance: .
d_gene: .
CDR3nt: TGTGCCAGCACCTCAGAAAGCTCCTACAATGAGCAGTTCTTC
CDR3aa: CASTSESSYNEQFF

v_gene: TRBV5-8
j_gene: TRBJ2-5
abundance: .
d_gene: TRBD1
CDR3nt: TGTGCCAGCAGCTTGGCAAGCGGACAGGGGGCTGGGGAGACCCAGTACTTC
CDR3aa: CASSLASGQGAGETQYF

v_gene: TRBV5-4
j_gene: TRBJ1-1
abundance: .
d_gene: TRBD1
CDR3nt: TGTGCCAGCAGCCGGACAGGGAGAACTGAAGCTTTCTTT
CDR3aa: CASSRTGRTEAFF